This TCR beta chain derives from a study of shared clonotypes between healthy human individuals. Study-wide findings and caveats: Of the naive CD4 clonotypes, roughly 5% were shared across a handful of donors. Large depth notwithstanding, sorted-subset sequencing proved incomplete by rarefaction.

Naive-designated CD8 cells lacked CD45RO, were positively enriched for CCR7, and omitted terminally differentiated effector memory CD45RA+ cells. Deep-level running was used for the assay. Using 200 ng DNA, approximately 30,000 T cell genomes, the sorted-subset replicate PCRs were run. Clones were sequenced by immunoSEQ multiplex PCR, and TCRdb holds only the in-frame ones, with some missing. The data show around 2.1 million clones, about 92% seen once. Remarks on this clone: Its matching antigen is unknown.

Sample: naive CD8+ T cells from PBMCs. The source is a man aged 18-30 years in good health. Some clones in this sample may be carry-over from other donors' samples.

The CDR3 sequence: CASSFPTGENTGELFF. The CDR3 DNA sequence: TGTGCCAGCAGTTTCCCGACAGGGGAGAACACCGGGGAGCTGTTTTTT. The gene calls are TRBV27 and TRBJ2-2; 8 bases line up with TRBD1. The ends lost 3 bases at V and 1 base at J; junction bases unmatched: 4. CDR1 and CDR2 (germline): MNHEY, SMNVEV (reference sequence). CDR3 length: 16 residues.